The T cell receptor beta chain under discussion was sequenced for a study of spatial heterogeneity in lung cancer. TCRdb passed the 5' RACE reads through MiXCR, listing each CDR3 protein once. The repertoire consists of more than 9,000 distinct CDR3 sequences, with roughly 6.2% occurring once and the leading ten covering about a tenth. This clonotype showed up many times. The CDR3 spans 15 residues. Germline V gene lookup returns CDR1 SGHAT and CDR2 FQNNGV. V shed 2 bases and J shed 5 bases, with 12 bases lying between them. Indicated time point: sample taken at primary tumor resection. Whole RNA came from tumor, nontumor lung or frozen PBMC and was sequenced without being sorted.

Sample: normal lung tissue next to the tumor, taken at surgery. The rearrangement uses TRBV11-2 and TRBJ2-2, with D uncertain. The receptor was derived from a male donor with early-stage non-small cell lung cancer. The CDR3 loop is CASSLRFQETGELFF. DNA for the CDR3: TGTGCCAGCAGCTTACGATTCCAGGAAACCGGGGAGCTGTTTTTT.